Listed here is a single T cell receptor beta chain. Antigen specificity is unknown. This entry comes from a study of cytomegalovirus exposure and HLA in healthy donors. Study-level points and caveats: Relative to equally common others, HLA-associated TCR beta chains showed greater clonal expansion in a later analysis. A few CMV-associated chains were confirmed in vitro to be specific for CMV antigens.

Trimming removed 3 bases at V and 8 bases at J, with 19 bases between. Germline values: CDR1 LNHDA, CDR2 SQIVND (reference sequence). The CDR3 length is 15 residues. It was with 60 Vbeta and 13 Jbeta primers that the PCR ran. TCRdb's copy holds only in-frame clones and misses some; the assay was immunoSEQ multiplex PCR. The profile shows some 120,000 clones, around two thirds of them singletons. The sequence was obtained from a woman aged 35 to 49 in good health and CMV-seropositive. The gene calls are TRBV19 and TRBJ2-5, with a possible D match to TRBD2 (6 bases). Sequenced input: PBMCs. The CDR3 region is CASSIRDSRTETQYF. The CDR3 DNA sequence: TGTGCCAGTAGTATCCGGGACTCTCGAACGGAAACCCAGTACTTC. Together with reference TRBV19 and TRBJ2-5, the CDR3 gives the full variable domain: DGGITQSPKYLFRKEGQNVTLSCEQNLNHDAMYWYRQDPGQGLRLIYYSQIVNDFQKGDIAEGYSVSREKKESFPLTVTSAQKNPTAFYLCASSIRDSRTETQYFGPGTRLLVL.